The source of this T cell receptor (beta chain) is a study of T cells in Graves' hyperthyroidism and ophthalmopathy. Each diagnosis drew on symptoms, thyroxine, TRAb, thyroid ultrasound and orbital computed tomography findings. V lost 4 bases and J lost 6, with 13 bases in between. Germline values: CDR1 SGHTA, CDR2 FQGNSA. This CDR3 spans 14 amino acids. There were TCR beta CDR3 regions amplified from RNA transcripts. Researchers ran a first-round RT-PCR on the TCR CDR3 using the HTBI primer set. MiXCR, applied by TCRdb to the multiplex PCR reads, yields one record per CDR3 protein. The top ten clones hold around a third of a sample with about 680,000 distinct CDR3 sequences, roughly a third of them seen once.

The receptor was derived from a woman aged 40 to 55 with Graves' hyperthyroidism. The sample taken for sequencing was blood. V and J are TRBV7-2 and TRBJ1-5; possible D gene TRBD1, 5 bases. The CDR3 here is CASSYRGRLQPQHF. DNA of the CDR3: TGTGCCAGCAGCTACCGGGGACGTCTTCAGCCCCAGCATTTT.